This TCR beta chain was observed in a study of CD8 T cells in ankylosing spondylitis. Study outcomes and limitations: Disease-linked clones reportedly showed significant enrichment in matched ankylosing spondylitis synovial fluid. Blood from ankylosing spondylitis patients appeared to carry a characteristic roughly 8-variant TCR beta motif.

Germline loops: CDR1 MNHNS, CDR2 SASEGT. Trimming removed 5 bases from V and 7 bases from J; junction bases left unmatched: 7. This CDR3 comprises 14 residues. Details on this clonotype: As yet, its antigen is unknown.

By quantitative 5'-RACE with molecular barcodes, the TCR beta libraries were made. In TCRdb, the 5' RACE reads were re-called with MiXCR into one record per CDR3 protein. The profile covers about 320,000 distinct CDR3 sequences, with around 10% appearing a single time and roughly 9.2% taken by the ten largest. The receptor comes from a female donor with ankylosing spondylitis or in good health (not recorded which). Source material: blood, either unsorted or a sorted T cell fraction (not recorded which). The chain carries TRBV6-1 and TRBJ1-2; 10 bases are a match to TRBD1. The CDR3 spells CASSTGQGFGGYTF. DNA for the CDR3: TGTGCCAGCAGTACGGGACAGGGGTTCGGTGGCTACACCTTC.